The 6 T cell receptor beta chains below all came from one sample that was sequenced in a study of blood T cells in healthy people across ages (dated by TCRdb to 2013 to 2016). The library was generated by 5' RACE. Data came from an Illumina HiSeq 2500. A second PCR of roughly 6 to 11 cycles was run with a J-beta primer mix and a sample-barcoded 5' primer. TCRdb itself trimmed the public reads at Q25 with fastp, ran MiXCR and retained productive beta chains. Records with the same CDR3 protein are collapsed into one entry carrying the most frequent genes and DNA. Within this sample are 760,000 or so distinct CDR3 sequences, with approximately 25% of them counted one time only. More than 8.5% of the sample rests with the top ten. These records were also assigned to another study, of T cells of mothers and their children.

Sequences were obtained from blood. Receptor source: a boy aged 10-17 years in good health.

The rearrangement joins TRBV29-1 to TRBJ2-5; perhaps D is TRBD1 or TRBD2 (5 bases each). Germline-derived CDR1 and CDR2 are SQVTM and ANQGSEA. This CDR3 has 14 amino acids. Trimming removed 2 bases at V and 5 bases at J, with 15 bases between. This CDR3 reads CSVEKTGQWETQYF. CDR3 sequence (DNA): TGCAGCGTTGAAAAGACGGGGCAGTGGGAGACCCAGTACTTC. Looking up the rest from reference TRBV29-1 and TRBJ2-5 gives the full variable domain: SAVISQKPSRDICQRGTSLTIQCQVDSQVTMMFWYRQQPGQSLTLIATANQGSEATYESGFVIDKFPISRPNLTFSTLTVSNMSPEDSSIYLCSVEKTGQWETQYFGPGTRLLVL.

The V gene is TRBV21-1, the J gene TRBJ1-2; the D call in the table, TRBD1, was not verified against the DNA. TRBV21-1 represents a pseudogene. This CDR3 contains 15 residues. Here the CDR3 reads CASSKVTVKNYGYTF. The CDR3 DNA follows: TGTGCCAGCAGCAAAGTGACTGTCAAAAACTATGGCTACACCTTC.

This clonotype was observed a few times. This chain links TRBV29-1 with TRBJ2-4; possible D gene TRBD2, 5 bases. The V and J ends lost 6 bases and 9 bases respectively, with 9 bases between them. Germline CDR1 reads SQVTM; CDR2 reads ANQGSEA. The CDR3 runs to 10 residues. CDR3: CSVQEGIQYF. The CDR3 DNA reads TGCAGCGTCCAAGAGGGCATTCAGTACTTC.

This clonotype has more than one count but fewer than ten. This chain connects TRBV7-3 to TRBJ2-3, with D possibly TRBD2 on 5 matching bases. CDR3 length: 15 residues. Looked up from germline, CDR1 is SGHTA and CDR2 is FQGTGA. With 3 bases removed from V and 0 bases from J, the gap between germline ends came to 10 bases. CDR3: CASSFVAMSTDTQYF. For the CDR3, the DNA is TGTGCCAGCAGCTTCGTAGCGATGAGCACAGATACGCAGTATTTT.

The chain couples TRBV12-3 or TRBV12-4 to TRBJ1-3; TRBD1 might be the D (5 bases). The CDR3 runs to 16 residues. V shed 2 bases and J shed 1 base, with 12 bases lying between them. This CDR3 reads CASSLRGRASGNTIYF. DNA of the CDR3: TGTGCCAGCAGTTTAAGGGGCAGGGCTTCTGGAAACACCATATATTTT.

This clonotype was seen only a few times. The V and J genes are TRBV6-5 and TRBJ2-3; D is perhaps TRBD2 (6 bases). Germline CDR1 is MNHEY and CDR2 is SVGAGI. Trimming removed 6 bases at V and 1 base at J, with 11 bases between. CDR3 length: 14 residues. The chain's CDR3 is CASRPSVGTDTQYF. Written as DNA, the CDR3 is TGTGCCAGCAGACCTAGCGTTGGCACAGATACGCAGTATTTT.